These 29 T cell receptor beta chains came from one sample sequenced in a study of vaccination effects on CD4 cells after COVID-19. Here immunoSEQ multiplex PCR was the method, and the copy in TCRdb shows in-frame clones only, minus some. The table lists approximately 23,000 clones, around 68% of them singletons. Their antigens are not known. ViraFEST assay sequencing came after antigen-specific CD4+ T cells were expanded with viral peptide pools. After less than twelve days in culture, the CD4+ T cells were isolated. In the vaccine recipients, nucleocapsid antibodies were negative and there was no prior SARS-CoV-2 infection. The sequencing used CD4+ T cells from PBMCs cultured with HCoV-NL63 spike peptides, collected before COVID-19 vaccination. These receptors were obtained from a human donor who received a COVID-19 vaccine.

The rearrangement joins TRBV5-1 to TRBJ2-3, with 12 bases fitting TRBD2. Germline CDR1 is SGHRS and CDR2 is YFSETQ. CDR3 length: 17 amino acids. Trimming cost V 6 bases and J 10 bases; bases outside gene matches: 18. The CDR3 DNA reads TGCGCCAGCAACTGGGCTAGCGGGAGGGCTAGTGTGATAGCGCAGTATTTT. Protein sequence: CASNWASGRASVIAQYF.

Only a few counts were recorded for this clone. This sequence joins TRBV5-1 and TRBJ2-5; D perhaps matches TRBD1 (6 bases). Germline CDR1 reads SGHRS; CDR2 reads YFSETQ. The CDR3 extends over 13 amino acids. Trimming shortened V by 5 bases and J by 5 bases, and 13 bases separated the two germline ends. The chain's CDR3 is CASSTGFLETQYF. The DNA for the CDR3 is TGCGCCAGCAGTACAGGGTTTTTGGAGACCCAGTACTTC.

The sample holds a few counts of this clone. V and J are TRBV5-1 and TRBJ2-2, with D perhaps matching TRBD1 (6 bases). The CDR3 length is 14 residues. Germline-derived CDR1 and CDR2 are SGHRS and YFSETQ. V lost 4 bases to trimming and J lost 2 bases, with 9 bases between them. CDR3 loop: CASSTDRNTGELFF. DNA for the CDR3: TGCGCCAGCAGCACGGACAGAAACACCGGGGAGCTGTTTTTT.

The chain couples TRBV5-4 to TRBJ2-3; D is unresolved. Trimming took 3 bases from V and 0 from J, leaving 14 bases between them. CDR1 is SGHNT, CDR2 YYREEE, per germline (reference sequence). The CDR3 runs 16 residues. In DNA, the CDR3 is TGTGCCAGCAGCTGGGCGACTGGATCAAGCACAGATACGCAGTATTTT. It specifies CASSWATGSSTDTQYF.

This chain uses TRBV12-5 with TRBJ2-1, with 10 positions matching TRBD2. V gave up 1 base and J gave up 5 bases; unmatched junction bases: 5. This CDR3 spans 16 amino acids. CDR1 LGHNT and CDR2 FRNRAP come from the germline V gene. This CDR3 reads CASGLGGLAPNNEQFF. The DNA of the CDR3 is TGTGCTAGTGGTTTGGGGGGACTAGCGCCTAACAATGAGCAGTTCTTC.

The rearrangement links TRBV15 to TRBJ2-4, with 10 positions matching TRBD1. Germline V gene sequence: CDR1 LNHNV, CDR2 YYDKDF (reference sequence). The CDR3 runs 18 residues. V lost 0 bases, J lost 3 bases, and 8 bases stayed unmatched. The CDR3 sequence: CATSRDLYGTGDKNIQYF. Here the CDR3 DNA reads TGTGCCACCAGCAGAGATTTATACGGGACAGGGGACAAAAACATTCAGTACTTC. Together with reference TRBV15 and TRBJ2-4, the CDR3 gives the full variable domain: DAMVIQNPRYQVTQFGKPVTLSCSQTLNHNVMYWYQQKSSQAPKLLFHYYDKDFNNEADTPDNFQSRRPNTSFCFLDIRSPGLGDTAMYLCATSRDLYGTGDKNIQYFGAGTRLSVL.

There are a few counts of this clone. This rearrangement joins TRBV6-5 to TRBJ1-1; TRBD1 agrees at 12 bases. V was clipped by 5 bases and J by 5 bases; unmatched bases: 3. The CDR3 spans 14 residues. CDR1 and CDR2 (germline): MNHEY, SVGAGI. CDR3 sequence reads: CASSRDRGRTEAFF. The DNA of the CDR3 is TGTGCCAGCAGTCGGGACAGGGGGCGGACTGAAGCTTTCTTT.

The V call is TRBV11-2, the J call TRBJ1-2; D is undetermined. The CDR3 is made up of 11 amino acids. V dropped 3 bases and J dropped 8 bases, with 7 bases sitting between them. Germline V CDR1 and CDR2: SGHAT, FQNNGV. CDR3 sequence (DNA): TGTGCCAGCAGCTTTCGTGGCGGCTACACCTTC. This codes for CASSFRGGYTF. Combining the CDR3 with reference TRBV11-2 and TRBJ1-2 gives the whole variable domain EAGVAQSPRYKIIEKRQSVAFWCNPISGHATLYWYQQILGQGPKLLIQFQNNGVVDDSQLPKDRFSAERLKGVDSTLKIQPAKLEDSAVYLCASSFRGGYTFGSGTRLTVV.

The chain employs TRBV19 and TRBJ2-5; D gene ambiguous. The CDR3 has 13 amino acids. Per the germline V gene, CDR1 is LNHDA and CDR2 is SQIVND (reference sequence). V was pared by 4 bases and J by 2 bases, with 8 bases between. The CDR3 here is CASSRFTQETQYF. In DNA form, the CDR3 reads TGTGCCAGTAGTAGATTTACACAAGAGACCCAGTACTTC.

The chain recombines TRBV5-4 with TRBJ1-6, with unresolved D. This CDR3 spans 16 amino acids. Germline assignment: CDR1 SGHNT and CDR2 YYREEE (reference sequence). Trimming took off 3 bases at V and 0 bases at J, with 10 bases between the two ends. Here the CDR3 reads CASSSELSSYNSPLHF. The DNA of the CDR3 is TGTGCCAGCAGCTCCGAACTTAGCTCCTATAATTCACCCCTCCACTTT.

This clone was detected a few times. V and J are TRBV2 and TRBJ2-7, with D unclear. The CDR3 totals 14 residues. Germline V gene lookup returns CDR1 SNHLY and CDR2 FYNNEI. V lost 3 bases to trimming and J lost 7 bases, with 16 bases between them. CDR3 in amino acids: CASSEMGSYGEQYF. The CDR3 region has the DNA TGTGCCAGCAGTGAGATGGGCAGCTATGGGGAGCAGTACTTC. Complete variable domain (other parts from reference TRBV2 and TRBJ2-7): EPEVTQTPSHQVTQMGQEVILRCVPISNHLYFYWYRQILGQKVEFLVSFYNNEISEKSEIFDDQFSVERPDGSNFTLKIRSTKLEDSAMYFCASSEMGSYGEQYFGPGTRLTVT.

This clone has just one count. The chain couples TRBV3-1 (or the pseudogene TRBV3-2) to TRBJ1-2; no clear D. V dropped 2 bases and J dropped 4 bases, with 8 bases sitting between them. Germline V gene data show CDR1 as LGHDT and CDR2 as YNNKEL (reference sequence). The CDR3 totals 13 residues. The CDR3 is CASSQSTGYGYTF. DNA of the CDR3: TGTGCCAGCAGCCAATCAACCGGCTATGGCTACACCTTC.

This rearrangement joins TRBV5-5 to TRBJ2-7; D is perhaps TRBD2 (6 bases). Germline V gives CDR1 SGHKS, CDR2 YYEKEE (reference sequence). This CDR3 is 15 amino acids long. Trimming pared 1 base from V and 0 bases from J, leaving 11 bases between. CDR3 protein: CASSLLGGSSYEQYF. CDR3 nucleotides: TGTGCCAGCAGCTTGTTGGGGGGAAGCTCCTACGAGCAGTACTTC. Together with reference TRBV5-5 and TRBJ2-7, the CDR3 gives the full variable domain: DAGVTQSPTHLIKTRGQQVTLRCSPISGHKSVSWYQQVLGQGPQFIFQYYEKEERGRGNFPDRFSARQFPNYSSELNVNALLLGDSALYLCASSLLGGSSYEQYFGPGTRLTVT.

The CDR3 is CASSMGLAGAPNTQYF. The CDR3 DNA is TGTGCCAGCAGCATGGGACTAGCGGGAGCCCCGAATACGCAGTATTTT. The V gene is TRBV11-2, the J gene TRBJ2-3; 14 nucleotides line up with TRBD2. With V trimmed by 5 bases and J by 7 bases, 8 bases remained unmatched. In germline, CDR1 is SGHAT, CDR2 FQNNGV. The CDR3 is 16 residues long.

In this sample, this clone turned up a few times. V and J are TRBV5-4 and TRBJ1-1; possible D gene TRBD1, 5 bases. The CDR3 spans 13 residues. Trimming shortened V by 4 bases and J by 6 bases, and 13 bases separated the two germline ends. CDR1 is SGHNT, CDR2 YYREEE, per germline (reference sequence). Here the CDR3 reads CASSTRQSPEAFF. CDR3 nucleotides: TGTGCCAGCAGCACCAGACAGTCCCCTGAAGCTTTCTTT.

This clone was seen more than once but under ten times. The chain links TRBV7-9 to TRBJ1-6; a possible D gene is TRBD1 (5 bases). This CDR3 comprises 13 residues. The V end lost 5 bases, the J end lost 10 bases, and 12 bases lay between the germline ends. Germline V gene lookup returns CDR1 SEHNR and CDR2 FQNEAQ (reference sequence). The DNA for the CDR3 is TGTGCCAGCAGCCAGATGGGGGGATCACCCCTCCACTTT. It is translated as CASSQMGGSPLHF.

CDR3 sequence (DNA): TGTGCCAGCACCAGAGGGGGCGGGGGTGGCACAGATACGCAGTATTTT. Translated: CASTRGGGGGTDTQYF. This chain connects TRBV2 to TRBJ2-3, with D tentatively TRBD1 or TRBD2 (7 bases each). This CDR3 contains 16 residues. In germline, CDR1 is SNHLY, CDR2 FYNNEI. V was shortened by 7 bases and J by 1 base, with 18 bases between the two germline ends.

This clone was detected a few times. J is TRBJ2-5 and V is TRBV5-1; 8 bases are shared with TRBD2. The CDR3 extends over 14 amino acids. The germline gives CDR1 SGHRS, CDR2 YFSETQ. After removal of 5 bases from V and 0 bases from J, the junction contained 3 bases not matched to a gene. The CDR3 DNA reads TGCGCCAGCAGTCCGGGGGGGCACCAAGAGACCCAGTACTTC. It yields the protein CASSPGGHQETQYF.

The CDR3: CASRQGNYEQYF. CDR3 in DNA: TGTGCCAGCAGACAGGGGAATTACGAGCAGTACTTC. The chain carries TRBV25-1 and TRBJ2-7; 7 nucleotides align to TRBD1. The junction had 3 bases not matched to a gene; V was cut back by 6 bases and J by 4 bases. The CDR3 spans 12 residues. Germline V CDR1 and CDR2: MGHDK, SYGVNS.

V gene TRBV3-1 (or the pseudogene TRBV3-2) combines with J gene TRBJ1-2; no clear D. Germline CDR1 LGHDT, CDR2 YNNKEL (reference sequence). V lost 4 bases and J 8 bases, leaving 23 bases between the germline ends. The CDR3 has 16 amino acids. The CDR3 DNA reads as TGTGCCAGCAGCCCCCGCCCCCGGGGAAGGCTGTGGGGCTACACCTTC. It encodes CASSPRPRGRLWGYTF.

J is TRBJ1-2 and V is TRBV28; D possibly corresponds to TRBD1 (6 bases). The CDR3 extends over 13 amino acids. Trimming left V 2 bases short and J 5 bases short, with 9 bases between. Germline loops: CDR1 MDHEN, CDR2 SYDVKM. The CDR3 here is CASSLGGQYGYTF. The CDR3 DNA is TGTGCCAGCAGTTTAGGGGGGCAGTATGGCTACACCTTC.

The CDR3 loop reads CASSGGQSGELFF. The CDR3 DNA reads TGCGCCAGCAGCGGTGGACAGTCCGGGGAGCTGTTTTTT. The chain is built from TRBV5-1 and TRBJ2-2, with TRBD1 as a possible D gene (6 bases). Germline-derived CDR1 and CDR2 are SGHRS and YFSETQ. Trimming removed 4 bases from V and 6 bases from J, with 10 bases in between. The CDR3 loop spans 13 amino acids. The full variable domain, in which reference TRBV5-1 and TRBJ2-2 provide the parts outside the CDR3, is KAGVTQTPRYLIKTRGQQVTLSCSPISGHRSVSWYQQTPGQGLQFLFEYFSETQRNKGNFPGRFSGRQFSNSRSEMNVSTLELGDSALYLCASSGGQSGELFFGEGSRLTVL.

This clone has a handful of counts. The chain joins TRBV19 to TRBJ2-5, with D maybe TRBD2 (5 bases). Germline CDR1 reads LNHDA; CDR2 reads SQIVND (reference sequence). Between the trimmed V and J ends, which lost 7 bases and 0 bases, there was a span of 9 bases. The length of the CDR3 is 13 residues. The CDR3 nucleotides are TGTGCCAGTAAGCCGGGGTACCAAGAGACCCAGTACTTC. Its protein product is CASKPGYQETQYF.

This clone occurred a few times. The chain is built from TRBV10-3 and TRBJ1-1; 10 bases are a match to TRBD1. CDR1 ENHRY and CDR2 SYGVKD come from the germline V gene. This CDR3 spans 15 amino acids. Trimming took 6 bases from V and 3 from J; bases not matched to a gene: 7. In nucleotides, the CDR3 is TGTGCCATCAGAGGACAGGGGGGCACCGACACTGAAGCTTTCTTT. This encodes CAIRGQGGTDTEAFF.

V gene TRBV27 combines with J gene TRBJ2-2; 11 bases align to TRBD2. The CDR3 consists of 14 residues. Germline values: CDR1 MNHEY, CDR2 SMNVEV (reference sequence). The junction had 1 base not matched to a gene; V was cut back by 6 bases and J by 4 bases. CDR3 bases: TGTGCCAGCAGGACTAGCGGGGTCACCGGGGAGCTGTTTTTT. It translates to CASRTSGVTGELFF.

This chain links TRBV5-1 with TRBJ1-4; TRBD1 is a possible D gene (5 bases). The CDR3 has 19 residues. Trimming shortened V by 0 bases and J by 4 bases, and 22 bases separated the two germline ends. Germline V gene lookup returns CDR1 SGHRS and CDR2 YFSETQ. CDR3 coding DNA: TGCGCCAGCAGCTTGGCCTTTACCGGGACCCTTACCTTTAATGAAAAACTGTTTTTT. This codes for CASSLAFTGTLTFNEKLFF.

The chain has TRBV5-4 and TRBJ1-2; D is unresolved. In germline, CDR1 is SGHNT, CDR2 YYREEE (reference sequence). There are 12 residues in the CDR3. V shed 0 bases and J shed 7 bases, with 7 bases lying between them. The CDR3 DNA is TGTGCCAGCAGCTTGGTAGGGTTTGGCTACACCTTC. Its protein is CASSLVGFGYTF. The variable domain in full, completed from reference TRBV5-4 and TRBJ1-2, reads ETGVTQSPTHLIKTRGQQVTLRCSSQSGHNTVSWYQQALGQGPQFIFQYYREEENGRGNFPPRFSGLQFPNYSSELNVNALELDDSALYLCASSLVGFGYTFGSGTRLTVV.

This rearrangement joins TRBV6-5 to TRBJ2-7; TRBD2 matches at 11 bases. After removal of 7 bases from V and 1 base from J, the junction contained 3 bases not matched to a gene. The length of the CDR3 is 14 residues. Per the germline V gene, CDR1 is MNHEY and CDR2 is SVGAGI. This chain's CDR3 is CASTGTSGSYEQYF. The CDR3 DNA follows: TGTGCCAGCACCGGGACTAGCGGTTCCTACGAGCAGTACTTC.

The rearrangement uses TRBV6-5 and TRBJ2-2, with D possibly being TRBD1 or TRBD2 (5 bases each). Trimming removed 8 bases from V and 7 bases from J, with 17 bases in between. CDR1 is MNHEY, CDR2 SVGAGI, per germline. The CDR3 totals 14 residues. The CDR3 sequence: CASQQTRGNGELFF. In DNA form, the CDR3 reads TGTGCCAGCCAACAAACGAGGGGTAACGGGGAGCTGTTTTTT.